Listed here are 20 T cell receptor beta chains from one sample, sequenced in a study of T-cell reconstitution after alpha-beta-depleted transplantation in children (dated by TCRdb to 2016 to 2017). Library preparation was by PCR. Sequencing instrument: Illumina HiSeq 2500. Molecular barcoding was employed in the preparation of TCR libraries, with unique molecular identifiers being used to normalize TCRbeta repertoire quantification. The public sequencing data were trimmed at Q25 with fastp and processed into clonotypes with MiXCR by TCRdb, which kept only in-frame beta chains. When rows share a CDR3 protein, they turn into one entry using the most common DNA and genes. Counted in this sample were roughly 100,000 distinct CDR3 sequences; 7% to 9% of them appeared once. The ten largest clones capture 5.5% to 8.5% of the sample. The input for sequencing was PBMCs from the stem cell graft donor, taken from the stem cell graft. The receptors stem from a human donor who donated a stem cell graft to a child with congenital amegakaryocytic thrombocytopenia.

The rearrangement joins TRBV5-1 to TRBJ2-2; TRBD1 matches at 9 bases. After removal of 0 bases from V and 1 base from J, the junction contained 1 base not matched to a gene. The CDR3 is 16 residues long. Per germline, CDR1 SGHRS and CDR2 YFSETQ. CDR3 sequence (DNA): TGCGCCAGCAGCTTGGAGGGACAGGGGAACACCGGGGAGCTGTTTTTT. Amino acids: CASSLEGQGNTGELFF.

This clonotype has a count of ten or more. This chain links TRBV4-1 with TRBJ2-2; maybe TRBD2 (6 bases). CDR1 and CDR2 from the germline V gene are MGHRA and YSYEKL. Trimming removed 4 bases from V and 5 bases from J, with 20 bases in between. The CDR3 is 17 amino acids. The CDR3 region is CASSLSSLPAGTGELFF. DNA for the CDR3: TGCGCCAGCAGCCTTTCCAGTCTTCCGGCGGGGACCGGGGAGCTGTTTTTT.

This clonotype was counted at least ten times. This chain connects TRBV6-5 to TRBJ2-7; 9 bases match TRBD1. CDR1 and CDR2 (germline): MNHEY, SVGAGI. After removal of 0 bases from V and 4 bases from J, the junction contained 4 bases not matched to a gene. The CDR3 is 15 residues long. CDR3 in amino acids: CASSYSPGQGYEQYF. CDR3 nucleotides: TGTGCCAGCAGTTACTCGCCGGGACAGGGTTACGAGCAGTACTTC.

At least ten counts were recorded for this clonotype. The V and J genes are TRBV12-3 or TRBV12-4 and TRBJ2-7; 9 nucleotides line up with TRBD1. The CDR3 has 14 amino acids. V was pared by 4 bases and J by 5 bases, with 6 bases of the junction left unmatched. In nucleotides, the CDR3 is TGTGCCAGCAGTTCCACAGGGGGCAGGAACGAGCAGTACTTC. This encodes CASSSTGGRNEQYF.

This clonotype came up many times. The chain carries TRBV4-2 and TRBJ2-2, with a weak D call TRBD1 (5 bases). CDR3 length equals 13 residues. CDR1 is LGHNA, CDR2 YNFKEQ, per germline. Trimming took 2 bases from V and 5 from J, leaving 6 bases between them. The CDR3 loop reads CASSQSGTGELFF. The CDR3 DNA reads TGTGCCAGCAGCCAATCAGGGACCGGGGAGCTGTTTTTT.

This clonotype occurred many times. The V call is TRBV5-1, the J call TRBJ2-7; tentative D call: TRBD1 (5 bases). V was trimmed by 1 base and J by 3 bases, leaving 17 bases between them. This CDR3 contains 16 residues. Germline V gene lookup returns CDR1 SGHRS and CDR2 YFSETQ. CDR3 in amino acids: CASSLRGVGAGYEQYF. DNA for the CDR3: TGCGCCAGCAGCTTGCGTGGGGTAGGGGCCGGCTACGAGCAGTACTTC. The variable domain in full, with the rest retrieved from reference TRBV5-1 and TRBJ2-7, is KAGVTQTPRYLIKTRGQQVTLSCSPISGHRSVSWYQQTPGQGLQFLFEYFSETQRNKGNFPGRFSGRQFSNSRSEMNVSTLELGDSALYLCASSLRGVGAGYEQYFGPGTRLTVT.

This chain uses TRBV7-3 with TRBJ2-5, with 10 positions matching TRBD2. Germline values: CDR1 SGHTA, CDR2 FQGTGA. This CDR3 contains 19 residues. With 5 bases clipped from V and 1 base from J, the junction kept 16 bases outside the gene matches. CDR3 nucleotides: TGTGCCAGCAGCGAACACCGGTGGACTAGCGGTAGGGGCCAAGAGACCCAGTACTTC. This translates into CASSEHRWTSGRGQETQYF.

This clonotype was seen many times. This chain uses TRBV15 with TRBJ2-3, with TRBD2 matching over 10 bases. The J segment lost 6 bases and the V segment lost 0 bases, leaving 6 bases of the junction unmatched. Germline CDR1 LNHNV, CDR2 YYDKDF (reference sequence). The CDR3 runs 16 residues. CDR3 sequence: CATSRDRAGGPDTQYF. CDR3 in DNA: TGTGCCACCAGCAGAGACCGAGCGGGGGGGCCGGATACGCAGTATTTT.

This clonotype was counted many times. V usage is TRBV3-1 and J usage is TRBJ2-1, with 9 nucleotides matching TRBD2. The CDR3 is made up of 15 amino acids. Germline V gene lookup returns CDR1 LGHDT and CDR2 YNNKEL (reference sequence). Trimming removed 1 base from V and 6 bases from J; junction bases left unmatched: 4. CDR3 nucleotide sequence: TGTGCCAGCAGCCAAGCGACTAGCGGTTCCAATGAGCAGTTCTTC. Residues: CASSQATSGSNEQFF.

In its sample, this clonotype was seen many times. The rearrangement uses TRBV5-1 and TRBJ1-2; possibly TRBD1 for D (5 bases). CDR3 length: 15 amino acids. Trimming removed 4 bases from V and 5 bases from J, with 18 bases in between. Germline V lookup: CDR1 SGHRS, CDR2 YFSETQ. For the CDR3, the DNA is TGCGCCAGCAGCCCAACCGGGACCGAGGGTTATGGCTACACCTTC. It encodes CASSPTGTEGYGYTF.

This clonotype was detected many times. The chain links TRBV5-1 to TRBJ1-2; no definite D call. The CDR3 has 15 residues. V shed 0 bases and J shed 4 bases, with 13 bases lying between them. Per the germline V gene, CDR1 is SGHRS and CDR2 is YFSETQ. CDR3 region: CASSLDSPGRYGYTF. The CDR3, as DNA: TGCGCCAGCAGCTTGGATTCCCCAGGTCGCTATGGCTACACCTTC.

This sequence joins TRBV20-1 and TRBJ2-5; possibly TRBD1 or TRBD2 for D (5 bases each). The V and J ends lost 4 bases and 0 bases respectively, with 15 bases between them. The germline gives CDR1 DFQATT, CDR2 SNEGSKA (reference sequence). The CDR3 spans 15 residues. CDR3 sequence (DNA): TGCAGTGCTAATGATGTGGGACGGAACCAAGAGACCCAGTACTTC. Protein: CSANDVGRNQETQYF.

The rearrangement joins TRBV29-1 to TRBJ2-5, with D perhaps TRBD1 (5 bases). V was trimmed by 4 bases and J by 0 bases, leaving 15 bases between them. CDR3 size: 15 residues. The germline gives CDR1 SQVTM, CDR2 ANQGSEA. In DNA, the CDR3 is TGCAGCGTTGCTGGGGCAACCTTGAACCAAGAGACCCAGTACTTC. Translating gives CSVAGATLNQETQYF.

This clonotype was observed at least ten times. The J gene is TRBJ1-1, the V gene TRBV7-2; no clear D gene. Germline assignment: CDR1 SGHTA and CDR2 FQGNSA. The length of the CDR3 is 14 residues. V was cut by 2 bases and J by 1 base, with 8 bases left in between. The CDR3 DNA sequence: TGTGCCAGCAGCTTATTGACGGGGAACACTGAAGCTTTCTTT. This sequence encodes CASSLLTGNTEAFF.

This clonotype was observed many times. The rearrangement uses TRBV15 and TRBJ2-3, with D perhaps matching TRBD1 (5 bases). The CDR3 length is 16 residues. Germline CDR1 LNHNV, CDR2 YYDKDF (reference sequence). With 0 bases removed from V and 5 bases from J, the gap between germline ends came to 15 bases. CDR3 sequence: CATSRDRGQGRDTQYF. The CDR3 nucleotides read TGTGCCACCAGCAGAGATCGAGGACAAGGCCGAGATACGCAGTATTTT.

This clonotype was found many times. The DNA of the CDR3 is TGTGCCAGCAGCTTAGGGGGAACCCACCAAGAGACCCAGTACTTC. It yields the protein CASSLGGTHQETQYF. The chain employs TRBV7-9 and TRBJ2-5; D unclear. V lost 1 base to trimming and J lost 0 bases, with 9 bases between them. Germline V gives CDR1 SEHNR, CDR2 FQNEAQ (reference sequence). The CDR3 extends over 15 amino acids.

This clonotype was picked up many times. The J gene is TRBJ2-3, the V gene TRBV28; D is undetermined. The CDR3 covers 15 residues. CDR1 MDHEN and CDR2 SYDVKM come from the germline V gene. Trimming took 4 bases from V and 0 from J, leaving 11 bases between them. In nucleotides, the CDR3 is TGTGCCAGCAGTTACTCTTACCGTAGCACAGATACGCAGTATTTT. Its translation: CASSYSYRSTDTQYF.

This clonotype was seen at least ten times. The gene calls are TRBV5-1 and TRBJ1-1, with 9 bases fitting TRBD1. Germline CDR1 and CDR2: SGHRS and YFSETQ. V trimming: 4 bases; J trimming: 4 bases; junction bases outside the gene matches: 14. This CDR3 comprises 17 residues. The CDR3 coding sequence is TGCGCCAGCAGCCTCGCAGGACAGGGGATTGTTGGCACTGAAGCTTTCTTT. It codes for CASSLAGQGIVGTEAFF.

The genes are TRBV11-1 and TRBJ1-1, with D possibly matching TRBD1 (5 bases). Trimming took 5 bases from V and 3 from J, leaving 10 bases between them. Germline CDR1 is SGHAT and CDR2 is FQDESV (reference sequence). This CDR3 is built from 13 residues. Here the CDR3 reads CASSVDRDTEAFF. CDR3 bases: TGTGCCAGCAGCGTCGACAGAGACACTGAAGCTTTCTTT. Full variable domain (rest looked up from reference TRBV11-1 and TRBJ1-1): EAEVAQSPRYKITEKSQAVAFWCDPISGHATLYWYRQILGQGPELLVQFQDESVVDDSQLPKDRFSAERLKGVDSTLKIQPAELGDSAMYLCASSVDRDTEAFFGQGTRLTVV.

Points on this clonotype: A much larger clone lies a single base off, so this may be a read error. The chain joins TRBV5-1 to TRBJ1-4; weak D call: TRBD1 (6 bases). The CDR3 has 14 residues. Germline V gene data show CDR1 as SGHRS and CDR2 as YFSETQ. V lost 3 bases and J lost 5, with 11 bases in between. For the CDR3, the DNA is TGCGCCAGCAGCTGGCGACAGGAAAATGAAAAACTGTTTTTT. Encoded protein: CASSWRQENEKLFF.